The 18 T cell receptor beta chains below were found in one sample sequenced in a study of OX40 agonist ivuxolimab in advanced cancers. Assay: immunoSEQ multiplex PCR; the TCRdb copy retains only in-frame clones and omits some. The data hold 77,000 or so clones, with over 80% observed a single time. The input for sequencing was CD4+ or CD8+ T cells sorted from blood, taken in a trial of the OX40 agonist ivuxolimab. The receptors were gathered from an adult with an advanced solid tumor such as melanoma, head and neck, liver or kidney cancer.

The chain couples TRBV9 to TRBJ2-3; TRBD1 aligns across 11 bases. V shed 4 bases, J shed 8 bases, and the junction held 9 bases outside the gene matches. This CDR3 has 15 residues. Germline V lookup: CDR1 SGDLS, CDR2 YYNGEE. The CDR3 is CASSTRDRGIVTQYF. CDR3 in DNA: TGTGCCAGCAGCACCCGGGACAGGGGGATTGTTACGCAGTATTTT.

The rearrangement uses TRBV7-7 and TRBJ2-5, with D tentatively TRBD2 (6 bases). V gave up 1 base and J gave up 7 bases, with 13 bases separating them. The CDR3 is 14 amino acids. Per germline, CDR1 SSHAT and CDR2 FNYEAQ (reference sequence). The CDR3, as DNA: TGTGCCAGCAGCTTAGGACTCTTCGGGGGGACCCAGTACTTC. Amino acids: CASSLGLFGGTQYF.

The V call is TRBV6-5, the J call TRBJ2-7; D remains unclear. Germline V gene data show CDR1 as MNHEY and CDR2 as SVGAGI. V was clipped by 2 bases and J by 6 bases, with 17 bases between them. The CDR3 extends over 15 amino acids. CDR3 sequence reads: CASSYLRQGSSEQYF. The CDR3 DNA is TGTGCCAGCAGTTACCTGCGACAAGGATCTTCCGAGCAGTACTTC.

This clone was seen once. The chain recombines TRBV25-1 with TRBJ2-7; 9 bases are shared with TRBD1. CDR1 is MGHDK, CDR2 SYGVNS, per germline. The CDR3 is 15 residues long. Unmatched junction bases numbered 6, after V lost 4 bases and J lost 2 bases. CDR3 residues: CASSGVGDRAYEQYF. CDR3 in DNA: TGTGCCAGCAGTGGGGTGGGGGACAGGGCCTACGAGCAGTACTTC.

DNA of the CDR3: TGTGCCAGCAGCAATTCCCAACTGGTTGAGCAGTTCTTC. Protein: CASSNSQLVEQFF. This sequence joins TRBV7-2 and TRBJ2-1; D remains ambiguous. From germline, CDR1 is SGHTA and CDR2 FQGNSA. Between the trimmed V and J ends, which lost 5 bases and 9 bases, there was a span of 14 bases. The CDR3 is 13 residues long.

Only one count was recorded for this clone. The chain employs TRBV5-1 and TRBJ2-1; 8 positions match TRBD1. V trimming: 4 bases; J trimming: 3 bases; junction bases outside the gene matches: 6. Per germline, CDR1 SGHRS and CDR2 YFSETQ. CDR3 size: 15 residues. The CDR3 region is CASSTQGAIYNEQFF. The CDR3 nucleotides are TGCGCCAGCAGCACCCAGGGGGCGATCTACAATGAGCAGTTCTTC. Looking up the rest from reference TRBV5-1 and TRBJ2-1 gives the full variable domain: KAGVTQTPRYLIKTRGQQVTLSCSPISGHRSVSWYQQTPGQGLQFLFEYFSETQRNKGNFPGRFSGRQFSNSRSEMNVSTLELGDSALYLCASSTQGAIYNEQFFGPGTRLTVL.

The gene calls are TRBV11-2 and TRBJ2-7, with 8 bases that match TRBD2. This CDR3 region has 13 residues. With V trimmed by 4 bases and J by 7 bases, 6 bases remained unmatched. Germline-derived CDR1 and CDR2 are SGHAT and FQNNGV. In DNA, the CDR3 is TGTGCCAGCAGCTCGCGGGGGGCGGGGGAGCAGTACTTC. Protein sequence: CASSSRGAGEQYF.

The rearrangement uses TRBV6-1 and TRBJ1-1, with a tentative D call TRBD1 (5 bases). The germline V gene encodes CDR1 MNHNS and CDR2 SASEGT. The length of the CDR3 is 16 residues. Deletions cut 0 bases from V and 1 base from J, with 12 bases between. The CDR3: CASSEALRGKNTEAFF. Written as DNA, the CDR3 is TGTGCCAGCAGTGAAGCCTTGAGGGGAAAGAACACTGAAGCTTTCTTT.

The gene calls are TRBV7-9 and TRBJ2-1; 7 nucleotides align to TRBD2. The CDR3 covers 17 residues. J gave up 6 bases and V 4 bases, and 15 bases lay outside the gene matches. CDR1 and CDR2 (germline): SEHNR, FQNEAQ (reference sequence). In DNA, the CDR3 is TGTGCCAGCAGCTCTCTCGTTTGGGACTACGGATCCAATGAGCAGTTCTTC. The encoded protein is CASSSLVWDYGSNEQFF.

This chain connects TRBV7-8 to TRBJ1-5, with TRBD1 identical over 7 bases. The CDR3 contains 16 residues. Unmatched junction bases numbered 7, after V lost 5 bases and J lost 0 bases. Looked up from germline, CDR1 is SGHVS and CDR2 is FQNEAQ. In DNA form, the CDR3 reads TGTGCCAGCAGCCAGACAGGGACCCGTAGCAATCAGCCCCAGCATTTT. It yields the protein CASSQTGTRSNQPQHF.

The V call is TRBV11-2, the J call TRBJ2-2; a weak D match, TRBD2 (6 bases). Trimming removed 2 bases at V and 6 bases at J, with 22 bases between. Germline-derived CDR1 and CDR2 are SGHAT and FQNNGV. The CDR3 spans 18 residues. CDR3 protein: CASSLRPPSAIVAGELFF. For the CDR3, the DNA is TGTGCCAGCAGCTTAAGGCCCCCTAGCGCTATTGTGGCCGGGGAGCTGTTTTTT.

The V and J genes are TRBV6-5 and TRBJ1-2; D is ambiguous. V lost 5 bases to trimming and J lost 1 base, with 8 bases between them. Germline V CDR1 and CDR2: MNHEY, SVGAGI. The CDR3 runs 13 residues. CDR3 nucleotide sequence: TGTGCCAGCAGTCCCCAGGTTAACTATGGCTACACCTTC. Encoded protein: CASSPQVNYGYTF.

The chain joins TRBV7-1 to TRBJ2-2, with D unclear. TRBV7-1 is an open reading frame whose function is uncertain. Trimming removed 5 bases at V and 8 bases at J, with 9 bases between. This CDR3 has 12 amino acids. The CDR3 sequence is CASSPNLGELFF. The DNA for the CDR3 is TGTGCCAGCAGCCCGAACTTAGGGGAGCTGTTTTTT.

This clone was found once. V gene TRBV2 combines with J gene TRBJ2-1, with a tentative D call TRBD2 (5 bases). The CDR3 length is 12 residues. V shed 2 bases and J shed 12 bases, with 11 bases lying between them. CDR1 and CDR2 (germline): SNHLY, FYNNEI. The CDR3 here is CASSEMAGGQFF. For the CDR3, the DNA is TGTGCCAGCAGTGAAATGGCCGGAGGGCAGTTCTTC. Variable domain in full (rest from reference TRBV2 and TRBJ2-1): EPEVTQTPSHQVTQMGQEVILRCVPISNHLYFYWYRQILGQKVEFLVSFYNNEISEKSEIFDDQFSVERPDGSNFTLKIRSTKLEDSAMYFCASSEMAGGQFFGPGTRLTVL.

The chain is built from TRBV18 and TRBJ2-1; D uncertain. Germline-derived CDR1 and CDR2 are KGHSH and LQKENI. This CDR3 has 15 amino acids. Trimming took 3 bases from V and 4 from J, leaving 13 bases between them. This CDR3 reads CASSPSPKGYNEQFF. The CDR3, as DNA: TGTGCCAGCTCACCTAGCCCCAAAGGATACAATGAGCAGTTCTTC.

This rearrangement joins TRBV2 to TRBJ2-5; tentatively, D is TRBD2 (5 bases). Trimming took off 7 bases at V and 5 bases at J, with 14 bases between the two ends. Looked up from germline, CDR1 is SNHLY and CDR2 is FYNNEI. This CDR3 is 13 amino acids long. The CDR3 DNA reads as TGTGCCAGCACCTCCTACTGGAGGGAGACCCAGTACTTC. This gives the protein CASTSYWRETQYF.

This clone was detected once. The rearrangement joins TRBV6-4 to TRBJ1-2; 12 positions match TRBD1. V dropped 2 bases and J dropped 7; count of bases not matched to a gene: 11. Per germline, CDR1 MRHNA and CDR2 SNTAGT. The length of the CDR3 is 17 residues. CDR3 loop: CASSDTTGQGAIGGYTF. CDR3 bases: TGTGCCAGCAGTGACACCACGGGACAGGGGGCGATTGGTGGCTACACCTTC.

The gene calls are TRBV18 and TRBJ2-5; D assignment may be TRBD1 or TRBD2 (6 bases each). Trimming left V 4 bases short and J 4 bases short, with 13 bases between. The CDR3 extends over 14 amino acids. Germline CDR1 KGHSH, CDR2 LQKENI. This CDR3 is CASSQRGEGETQYF. For the CDR3, the DNA is TGTGCCAGCTCACAGAGGGGGGAAGGAGAGACCCAGTACTTC.